Below are 24 T cell receptor beta chains sequenced from a single sample in a study of blood T cell repertoires in COVID-19. TCRdb keeps only in-frame clones here, not all; method: immunoSEQ multiplex PCR. This table holds a few hundred thousand clones, more than 70% found once. The sequenced sample was peripheral blood. The source of these receptors is a woman aged 55-75 years with COVID-19, enrolled during active disease.

The rearrangement joins TRBV18 to TRBJ1-1; D is unclear. The CDR3 loop spans 14 amino acids. Trimming removed 5 bases at V and 3 bases at J, with 13 bases between. CDR1 and CDR2 (germline): KGHSH, LQKENI. The CDR3 nucleotides are TGTGCCAGCTCAGTCTACAGCCCGGACACTGAAGCTTTCTTT. This sequence encodes CASSVYSPDTEAFF.

For this clone: This same CDR3 is encoded by further DNA sequences in the sample. The V gene is TRBV18, the J gene TRBJ1-1; D may be TRBD1 (6 bases). The CDR3 sequence is 13 residues long. CDR1 is KGHSH, CDR2 LQKENI, per germline. The germline V and J ends were trimmed by 5 bases and 2 bases, with 9 bases remaining between them. The DNA for the CDR3 is TGTGCCAGCTCATCGACAGGAAACACTGAAGCTTTCTTT. It yields the protein CASSSTGNTEAFF.

This CDR3 reads CATSRDRGFGSPLHF. The CDR3, as DNA: TGTGCCACCAGCAGAGATCGAGGGTTTGGTTCACCCCTCCACTTT. The chain employs TRBV15 and TRBJ1-6; D gene unclear. The V end was cut by 0 bases, the J end by 9 bases, with 12 bases between. This CDR3 has 15 residues. Germline V gene lookup returns CDR1 LNHNV and CDR2 YYDKDF (reference sequence).

The chain uses TRBV15 and TRBJ1-2; D ambiguous. V gave up 0 bases and J gave up 4 bases, with 12 bases separating them. CDR1 is LNHNV, CDR2 YYDKDF, per germline (reference sequence). This CDR3 is 15 amino acids long. Here the CDR3 DNA reads TGTGCCACCAGCAGAGATTACAGCATCGGCTATGGCTACACCTTC. Its translation: CATSRDYSIGYGYTF.

The rearrangement links TRBV24-1 to TRBJ2-5; 9 positions match TRBD1. The germline gives CDR1 KGHDR, CDR2 SFDVKD. CDR3 length equals 16 residues. The ends lost 3 bases at V and 4 bases at J; junction bases unmatched: 8. CDR3 DNA: TGTGCCACCAGTGATCCGGGACAGGGAGGGGCAGAGACCCAGTACTTC. It yields the protein CATSDPGQGGAETQYF.

The genes are TRBV10-1 and TRBJ2-5, with 8 bases matching TRBD1. Germline V gives CDR1 WNHNN, CDR2 SYGVQD (reference sequence). V was clipped by 6 bases and J by 5 bases; unmatched bases: 11. The CDR3 covers 15 residues. The CDR3 is CASSRGQGVSETQYF. DNA of the CDR3: TGCGCCAGCAGCCGAGGACAGGGAGTGTCGGAGACCCAGTACTTC.

This clone was seen more than once but under ten times. The rearrangement links TRBV27 to TRBJ2-2; D is possibly TRBD2 (6 bases). V shed 2 bases and J shed 6 bases, with 13 bases lying between them. CDR1 and CDR2 from the germline V gene are MNHEY and SMNVEV (reference sequence). The CDR3 extends over 15 amino acids. DNA of the CDR3: TGTGCCAGCAGTTTACTGGCGGGGTTGGCCGGGGAGCTGTTTTTT. Translating it yields CASSLLAGLAGELFF.

V usage is TRBV5-1 and J usage is TRBJ1-2; D is possibly TRBD1 (5 bases). The CDR3 spans 14 residues. Between the trimmed V and J ends, which lost 5 bases and 2 bases, there was a span of 13 bases. The germline V gene has CDR1 SGHRS and CDR2 YFSETQ. The CDR3 spells CASSLLQGNYGYTF. CDR3 in DNA: TGCGCCAGCAGTTTACTCCAGGGAAACTATGGCTACACCTTC.

This clone was recorded a few times. This rearrangement joins TRBV19 to TRBJ2-7; 8 bases are shared with TRBD2. V lost 7 bases and J lost 3; bases outside the gene matches: 5. Germline V gives CDR1 LNHDA, CDR2 SQIVND (reference sequence). CDR3 length: 13 amino acids. CDR3 nucleotide sequence: TGTGCCAGTACCCCGGGGGGGGGCTACGAGCAGTACTTC. It encodes CASTPGGGYEQYF.

This sequence joins TRBV12-5 and TRBJ2-3; the match to TRBD1 covers 10 bases. Per germline, CDR1 LGHNT and CDR2 FRNRAP. CDR3 length equals 15 residues. V dropped 5 bases and J dropped 2; count of bases not matched to a gene: 4. The CDR3 DNA reads TGTGCTAGTGGTCTGGGACAGGGGCCCACAGATACGCAGTATTTT. Its protein is CASGLGQGPTDTQYF.

The V call is TRBV5-1, the J call TRBJ2-7; 8 bases match TRBD2. CDR3 length equals 15 residues. The V and J ends lost 1 base and 6 bases, in that order; junction bases with no gene match: 9. The germline CDR1 and CDR2 sequences are SGHRS and YFSETQ. CDR3 amino acids: CASSLIGGGPSEQYF. As DNA, the CDR3 is TGCGCCAGCAGCTTGATCGGGGGGGGACCCTCCGAGCAGTACTTC.

The rearrangement uses TRBV12-3 or TRBV12-4 and TRBJ2-2; no definite D call. With 4 bases removed from V and 3 bases from J, the gap between germline ends came to 6 bases. This CDR3 is built from 13 residues. CDR3 DNA sequence: TGTGCCAGCAGTTCCCGGGACACCGGGGAGCTGTTTTTT. It yields the protein CASSSRDTGELFF.

The V and J genes are TRBV15 and TRBJ2-5; D may be TRBD1 (5 bases). This CDR3 has 12 amino acids. Germline CDR1 reads LNHNV; CDR2 reads YYDKDF (reference sequence). The V gene lost 5 bases and the J gene lost 5 bases, with 9 bases spanning the gap. CDR3 in DNA: TGTGCCACCAGCGTGGGGCTGGAGACCCAGTACTTC. Amino acid sequence: CATSVGLETQYF.

V is TRBV5-1 and J is TRBJ1-4; TRBD1 matches 8 bases. Trimming at V came to 6 bases and at J to 3 bases, leaving 1 base not matched to a gene. Per the germline V gene, CDR1 is SGHRS and CDR2 is YFSETQ. This CDR3 is 13 amino acids long. The CDR3 DNA follows: TGCGCCAGCACCAGGGGGCCTAATGAAAAACTGTTTTTT. It codes for CASTRGPNEKLFF.

This chain uses TRBV5-1 with TRBJ1-2, with TRBD1 matching over 11 bases. CDR3 length equals 15 residues. Germline values: CDR1 SGHRS, CDR2 YFSETQ. Trimming took 4 bases from V and 1 from J; bases not matched to a gene: 3. The CDR3 reads CASSPGTGGNYGYTF. As DNA, the CDR3 is TGCGCCAGCAGCCCCGGGACAGGGGGTAACTATGGCTACACCTTC.

This chain joins TRBV5-1 and TRBJ2-7; maybe TRBD2 (6 bases). The germline V and J ends were trimmed by 2 bases and 1 base, with 13 bases remaining between them. CDR1 SGHRS and CDR2 YFSETQ come from the germline V gene. The CDR3 is made up of 15 amino acids. The CDR3 DNA is TGCGCCAGCAGCTTATGGCGGGGAGATTCCTACGAGCAGTACTTC. Amino acid sequence: CASSLWRGDSYEQYF.

This chain joins TRBV7-2 and TRBJ2-5; 8 bases match TRBD2. V lost 0 bases and J lost 5; bases outside the gene matches: 5. Germline V CDR1 and CDR2: SGHTA, FQGNSA. This CDR3 spans 15 amino acids. DNA for the CDR3: TGTGCCAGCAGCTTAGCGCGGGGGGCAGGGGAGACCCAGTACTTC. Translated, it gives CASSLARGAGETQYF.

This clone appeared a few times. The rearrangement joins TRBV14 to TRBJ1-3; D remains unclear. The CDR3 has 18 residues. From germline, CDR1 is SGHDN and CDR2 FVKESK. Trimming pared 4 bases from V and 1 base from J, leaving 20 bases between. CDR3 nucleotides: TGTGCCAGCAGCCTAAGTATTGATCGGGAATCATCTGGAAACACCATATATTTT. Protein sequence: CASSLSIDRESSGNTIYF.

V is TRBV11-3 and J is TRBJ1-6; no clear D. Between the trimmed V and J ends, which lost 0 bases and 7 bases, there was a span of 4 bases. Germline lookup yields CDR1 SGHNT and CDR2 YENEEA. The CDR3 length is 13 residues. CDR3 sequence: CASSLDRNSPLHF. For the CDR3, the DNA is TGTGCCAGCAGCTTAGATCGGAATTCACCCCTCCACTTT.

The chain links TRBV28 to TRBJ1-1; 8 positions agree with TRBD1. This CDR3 comprises 15 residues. Germline values: CDR1 MDHEN, CDR2 SYDVKM. Losses at the gene ends were 5 bases for V and 0 bases for J; bases not matched to a gene: 5. In DNA, the CDR3 is TGTGCCAGCAGTGTCGACAGGGGAATGAACACTGAAGCTTTCTTT. Translation gives CASSVDRGMNTEAFF.

This clone was seen only once. As DNA, the CDR3 is TGTGCCAGCAGCCCCGACAGGGATCAGCCCCAGCATTTT. It encodes CASSPDRDQPQHF. The chain recombines TRBV7-8 with TRBJ1-5, with 7 nucleotides matching TRBD1. Germline values: CDR1 SGHVS, CDR2 FQNEAQ. V lost 5 bases, J lost 5 bases, and 3 bases stayed unmatched. The CDR3 consists of 13 residues.

On this clone itself: At one end, the junction sequence differs from germline, possibly due to a read error. The genes are TRBV15 and TRBJ1-1, with 7 bases that match TRBD1. CDR1 LNHNV and CDR2 YYDKDF come from the germline V gene (reference sequence). The CDR3 totals 18 residues. The CDR3 protein is CATSRDRDNYRMNTEAFF. The CDR3 coding sequence is TGTGCCACCAGTAGAGACAGGGATAATTACCGGATGAACACTGAAGCTTTCTTT.

The chain carries TRBV18 and TRBJ1-1; 7 positions agree with TRBD1. The V gene's germline CDR1 is KGHSH and CDR2 LQKENI. V lost 6 bases to trimming and J lost 4 bases; unmatched junction nucleotides: 5. The CDR3 is 13 residues long. Here the CDR3 reads CASSSPGGTEAFF. The CDR3 nucleotides are TGTGCCAGCTCCTCACCAGGGGGCACTGAAGCTTTCTTT.

The chain uses TRBV3-1 (or the pseudogene TRBV3-2) and TRBJ1-1; a possible D gene is TRBD1 (6 bases). The CDR3 totals 16 residues. Trimming stripped 8 bases from V and 4 bases from J, with 23 bases between. Germline V CDR1 and CDR2: LGHDT, YNNKEL (reference sequence). This chain's CDR3 is CASSPALGAWTTEAFF. The CDR3 bases are TGTGCCAGCTCTCCCGCCCTGGGGGCTTGGACCACTGAAGCTTTCTTT.